This T cell receptor (beta chain) stems from a study of blood T cell repertoires in COVID-19. Background on the study: COVID-19 samples collected from the United States, Italy and Spain covered acute and convalescent phases.

CDR3 length: 12 residues. The V gene's germline CDR1 is LGHDT and CDR2 YNNKEL (reference sequence). The V end lost 1 base, the J end lost 10 bases, and 8 bases lay between the germline ends. Assay: immunoSEQ multiplex PCR; the TCRdb copy retains only in-frame clones and omits some. Among 120,000 to 150,000 clones, approximately 83% were seen once, and the ten largest hold under 9.5%. This receptor was obtained from a human donor in a cohort sampled during active COVID-19. The chain employs TRBV3-1 (or the pseudogene TRBV3-2) and TRBJ2-1; a possible D gene is TRBD1 (5 bases). Sequencing input: peripheral blood. Here the CDR3 reads CASSQVGREQFF. The CDR3, as DNA: TGTGCCAGCAGCCAAGTGGGGCGGGAGCAGTTCTTC.